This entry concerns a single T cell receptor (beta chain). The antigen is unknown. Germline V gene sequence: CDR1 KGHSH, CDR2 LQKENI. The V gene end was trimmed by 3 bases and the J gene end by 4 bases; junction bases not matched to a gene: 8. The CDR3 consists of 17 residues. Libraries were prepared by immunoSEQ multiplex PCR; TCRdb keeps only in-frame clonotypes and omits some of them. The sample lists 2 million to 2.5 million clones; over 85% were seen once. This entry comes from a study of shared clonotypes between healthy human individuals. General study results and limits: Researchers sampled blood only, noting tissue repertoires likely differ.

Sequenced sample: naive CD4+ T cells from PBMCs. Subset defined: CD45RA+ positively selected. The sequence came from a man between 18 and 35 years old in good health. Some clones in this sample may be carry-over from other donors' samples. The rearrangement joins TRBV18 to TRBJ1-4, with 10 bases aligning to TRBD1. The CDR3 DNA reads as TGTGCCAGCTCACCCATCCTGGGACAGGGGAATAATGAAAAACTGTTTTTT. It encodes CASSPILGQGNNEKLFF.